This TCR beta chain came from a study of PD-L1 blockade in urothelial cancer. The V end lost 0 bases, the J end lost 3 bases, and 7 bases lay between the germline ends. Germline CDR1 and CDR2: SGHRS and YFSETQ. This CDR3 spans 14 amino acids. Time point described: pretreatment peripheral blood. Using immunoSEQ multiplex PCR, the repertoire was profiled, and TCRdb retains in-frame clones only, with some absent. Of tens of thousands of clones listed, around four fifths are singletons. This receptor was identified in a man of 80 years or more with urothelial cancer. The material sequenced was PBMCs, taken around atezolizumab (anti-PD-L1) treatment. This chain uses TRBV5-1 with TRBJ2-1; weak D call: TRBD1 (5 bases). This chain's CDR3 is CASSLGQNYNEQFF. The CDR3 DNA follows: TGCGCCAGCAGCTTGGGACAGAACTACAATGAGCAGTTCTTC.